This T cell receptor beta chain came from a study of T cell responses to AZD1222 COVID-19 vaccine (dated by TCRdb to 2020 to 2023). Background on the whole study: Because spike-specific TCR depth and breadth did not differ between the two schedules, AZD1222 recipients who got a second dose at roughly 4 weeks were pooled with those who got a second dose at roughly 12 weeks. Trial participants were enrolled into age subgroups of 18-55, 56-69 and 70-plus years, which contained about 150, 27 and 61 TCR-sequenced participants, respectively. TCR sequencing was performed for about 240 trial participants, of whom roughly 200 were given two doses of AZD1222 and about 25 were given two doses of MenACWY control vaccine. On the study overall, not on this receptor specifically: After two AZD1222 doses, spike-specific TCR breadth and depth were significantly higher than at day 0 and than in MenACWY recipients. Conclusions about previously exposed vaccinees were limited because only a handful of AZD1222 recipients were SARS-CoV-2 seropositive at baseline. In the small 56-69-year group, the increase in depth fell short of significance, most likely because of low power. The whole spike protein was spanned by vaccine-associated CD4 TCRs, and dominant responses were seen in regions 160-218 and 743-854. Because no samples from the day 14 peak response were available, repertoires could be characterized only after the peak T cell response. Most participants were white British and females outnumbered males, and the authors suggested that clonal diversity may have been underestimated. Reportedly, almost half of the unique spike-specific TCRs recognized epitopes lying outside the regions that are mutated in the B.1.351 and B.1.1.7 variants.

With regard to this clone: The clone's antigen remains unknown. Base qualities are missing; no much larger clone stands one base away.

The CDR3 regions of human TCRbeta chains were subjected to immunosequencing. The authors' analysis ran thus. TCRs in the repertoires were compared against a reference library of SARS-CoV-2-specific TCRs that had been generated with the MIRA antigen-specificity platform. Breadth was defined as the fraction of unique TCRs that were SARS-CoV-2-associated. Depth was defined as the fraction of total T cells that were SARS-CoV-2-associated. Using the MIRA data, each spike-specific TCR was mapped to the spike region that the TCR reacts to and placed in a CD4 or CD8 class. Log10-transformed breadth and depth values were compared by one-way ANOVA with Sidak's multiple comparisons tests. In TCRdb, the immuneACCESS table is reduced to in-frame sequences with V and J assigned. These tables do not hold every clone; where another copy was compared, an unresolved V gene accounts for under half, and the others remain unexplained. V and J calls and clone size are copied from that table; D and trimming were computed from the DNA. Counted in this sample were roughly 100,000 clones; roughly 84% of them appeared once. The top ten hold 15% to 20% of the sample.

The CDR3 goes from the cysteine to the phenylalanine over 13 residues. The only DNA kept is the CDR3, 39 bases in frame from the first base. Via the germline V gene, CDR1 is SGDLS and CDR2 YYNGEE. Relative to germline, V is 0 bases shorter and J is 8 bases shorter, with 9 bases between their ends. The time point tag for this specimen amounts to: baseline before first vaccination. Vaccinee samples were obtained from the UK trials COV001 and COV002, which included a single-blind randomized controlled phase 2/3 trial of AZD1222 (ChAdOx1 nCoV-19) in healthy adults. For TCRbeta chain sequencing, PBMC samples were collected from trial participants at day 0 and at day 28 after the second dose.

Source: peripheral blood, taken on day 0 of AZD1222 vaccination. The sequence derives from an adult in good health. Recombination connected TRBV9 to TRBJ2-1; the D assignment is uncertain and may be TRBD1 or TRBD2, with 6 bases supporting each. The bases are TGTGCCAGCAGCGTAGGGGGGGCTGATGAGCAGTTCTTC. Translated, this is CASSVGGADEQFF.